This T cell receptor beta chain stems from a study of technical replicates of blood from a handful of donors. The V and J ends lost 5 bases and 7 bases, in that order; junction bases with no gene match: 5. The CDR3 consists of 14 residues. Per germline, CDR1 MNHEY and CDR2 SMNVEV (reference sequence). Data came from immunoSEQ multiplex PCR; TCRdb stores just in-frame clones and leaves some out. The sample holds roughly 80,000 clones, about 89% seen once. This receptor was obtained from a human donor in good health. Sequences were obtained from T cells isolated from PBMCs. The chain carries TRBV27 and TRBJ2-4; 10 bases line up with TRBD1. CDR3 region: CASSPGQGTNIQYF. CDR3 bases: TGTGCCAGCAGTCCGGGACAGGGGACGAACATTCAGTACTTC.